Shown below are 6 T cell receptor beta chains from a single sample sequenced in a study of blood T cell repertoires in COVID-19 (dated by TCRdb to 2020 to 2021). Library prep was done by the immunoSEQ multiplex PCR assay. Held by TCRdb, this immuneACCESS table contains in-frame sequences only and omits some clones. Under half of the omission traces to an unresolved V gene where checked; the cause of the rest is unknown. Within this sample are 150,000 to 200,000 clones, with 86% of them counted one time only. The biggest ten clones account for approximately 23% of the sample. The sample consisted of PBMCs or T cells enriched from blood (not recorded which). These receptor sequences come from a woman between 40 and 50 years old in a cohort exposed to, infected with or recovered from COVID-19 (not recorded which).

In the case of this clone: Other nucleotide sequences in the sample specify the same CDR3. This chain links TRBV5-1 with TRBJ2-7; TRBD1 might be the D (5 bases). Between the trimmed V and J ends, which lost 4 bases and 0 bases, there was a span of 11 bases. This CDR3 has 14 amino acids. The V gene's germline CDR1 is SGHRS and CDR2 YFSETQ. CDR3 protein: CASSPDRGSYEQYF. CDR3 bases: TGCGCCAGCAGCCCCGATAGGGGCTCCTACGAGCAGTACTTC.

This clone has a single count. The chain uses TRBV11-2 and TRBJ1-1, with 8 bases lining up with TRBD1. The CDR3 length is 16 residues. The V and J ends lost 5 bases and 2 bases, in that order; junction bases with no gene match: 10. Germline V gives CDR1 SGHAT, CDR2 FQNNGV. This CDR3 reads CASSGLTGVVNTEAFF. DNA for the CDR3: TGTGCCAGCAGCGGATTGACAGGGGTGGTTAACACTGAAGCTTTCTTT. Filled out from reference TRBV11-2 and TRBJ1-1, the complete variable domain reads EAGVAQSPRYKIIEKRQSVAFWCNPISGHATLYWYQQILGQGPKLLIQFQNNGVVDDSQLPKDRFSAERLKGVDSTLKIQPAKLEDSAVYLCASSGLTGVVNTEAFFGQGTRLTVV.

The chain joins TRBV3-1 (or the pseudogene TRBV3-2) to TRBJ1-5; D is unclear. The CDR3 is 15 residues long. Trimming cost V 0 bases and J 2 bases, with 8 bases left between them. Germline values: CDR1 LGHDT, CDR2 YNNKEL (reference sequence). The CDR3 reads CASSQDSTGNQPQHF. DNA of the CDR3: TGTGCCAGCAGCCAAGATAGCACGGGCAATCAGCCCCAGCATTTT.

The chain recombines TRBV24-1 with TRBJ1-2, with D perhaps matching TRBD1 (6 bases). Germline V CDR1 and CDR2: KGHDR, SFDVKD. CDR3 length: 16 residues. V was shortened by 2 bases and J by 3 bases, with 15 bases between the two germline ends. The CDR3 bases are TGTGCCACCAGTGATTCGACAGGAACCCCCTACTATGGCTACACCTTC. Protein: CATSDSTGTPYYGYTF.

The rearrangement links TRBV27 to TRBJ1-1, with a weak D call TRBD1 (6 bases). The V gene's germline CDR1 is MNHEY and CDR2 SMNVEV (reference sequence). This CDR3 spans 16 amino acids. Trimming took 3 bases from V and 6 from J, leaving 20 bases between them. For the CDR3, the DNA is TGTGCCAGCAGTTTTTTGGGTGCAGGGGCGACGGCTGAAGCTTTCTTT. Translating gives CASSFLGAGATAEAFF.

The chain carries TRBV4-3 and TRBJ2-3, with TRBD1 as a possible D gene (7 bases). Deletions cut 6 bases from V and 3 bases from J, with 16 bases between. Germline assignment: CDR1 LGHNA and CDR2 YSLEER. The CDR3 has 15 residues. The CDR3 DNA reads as TGCGCCAGCAGTCCGACAGGGAGGAGGACAGATACGCAGTATTTT. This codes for CASSPTGRRTDTQYF.